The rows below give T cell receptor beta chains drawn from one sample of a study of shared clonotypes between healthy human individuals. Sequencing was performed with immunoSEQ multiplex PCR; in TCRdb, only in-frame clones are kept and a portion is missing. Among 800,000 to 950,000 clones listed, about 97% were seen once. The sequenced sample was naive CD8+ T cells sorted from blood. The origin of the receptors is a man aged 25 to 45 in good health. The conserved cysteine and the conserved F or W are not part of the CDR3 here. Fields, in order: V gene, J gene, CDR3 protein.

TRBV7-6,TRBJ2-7,ASSLTGGYEQY
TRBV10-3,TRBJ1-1,AISSDRFMNTEAF
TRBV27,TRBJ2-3,ASSEIRTSGTDTQY
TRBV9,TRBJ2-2,ASSAYGTGELF
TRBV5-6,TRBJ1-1,ASRLGDRGHGTEAF
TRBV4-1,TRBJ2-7,ASSPTAASGSYEQY
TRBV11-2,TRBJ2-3,ASSIQTPRQY
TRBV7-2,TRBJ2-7,ASSHGGASGSLGEQY
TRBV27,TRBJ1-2,ASRGGISYGYT
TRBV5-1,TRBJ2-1,ASSLATWDPQF
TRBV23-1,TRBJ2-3,ASTRETQY
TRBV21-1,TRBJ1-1,ASSKLDRAAAEAF
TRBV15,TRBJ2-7,ATSRGSGAYEQY
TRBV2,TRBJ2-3,ASRGADTQY
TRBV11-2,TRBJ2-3,ASSPPDTQY
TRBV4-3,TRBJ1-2,ASSQGAASNYGYT
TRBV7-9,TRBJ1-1,ASSRGPPEAF
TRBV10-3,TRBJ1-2,AIPGTGGRDYGYT
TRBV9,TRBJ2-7,ASSVAQVGYEQY
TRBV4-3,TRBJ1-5,ASSPKLRDNQPQH
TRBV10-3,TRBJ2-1,AISESAAGNTYNEQF
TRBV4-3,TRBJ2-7,ASSQDIGTLGFTY